These T cell receptor beta chains were read from a single sample in a study of blood T cell repertoires in COVID-19. TCRdb's copy holds only in-frame clones and misses some; the assay was immunoSEQ multiplex PCR. The sample has about 240,000 clones, 86% seen once. Sequences were obtained from peripheral blood. These receptors all stem from a man older than 75 with acute or convalescent COVID-19. Each CDR3 is given with its conserved first and last residue. Each record gives: CDR3 protein, CDR3 DNA, clone size, D gene, V gene, J gene. A D gene is named only where the DNA matches it firmly. Not all rows give a size; the values are once, few, many and, for expanded clones, a class.

CDR3: CASSPPSLAGEQFF
DNA: TGTGCCAGCTCACCACCTTCACTAGCGGGAGAGCAGTTCTTC
size: NA
D: TRBD2
V: TRBV18
J: TRBJ2-1

CDR3: CASSQQAYGRRVETQYF
DNA: TGTGCCAGCAGCCAGCAGGCCTATGGCAGGAGGGTAGAGACCCAGTACTTC
size: NA
D: NA
V: TRBV14
J: TRBJ2-5

CDR3: CASRKQGPEAFF
DNA: TGTGCCAGCAGGAAACAGGGTCCTGAAGCTTTCTTT
size: NA
D: NA
V: TRBV12-3/TRBV12-4
J: TRBJ1-1

CDR3: CASSLAGDEAFF
DNA: TGTGCCAGTAGTTTGGCGGGGGATGAAGCTTTCTTT
size: NA
D: NA
V: TRBV19
J: TRBJ1-1

CDR3: CASSGQGWTDGYTF
DNA: TGTGCCAGCAGCGGACAGGGCTGGACGGATGGCTACACCTTC
size: NA
D: TRBD1
V: TRBV6-5
J: TRBJ1-2

CDR3: CASTDSSYEQYF
DNA: TGTGCCAGCACAGACAGCTCCTACGAGCAGTACTTC
size: NA
D: NA
V: TRBV28
J: TRBJ2-7

CDR3: CASRLDSWVYEQYF
DNA: TGTGCCAGCAGACTGGACAGTTGGGTCTACGAGCAGTACTTC
size: NA
D: NA
V: TRBV6-5
J: TRBJ2-7

CDR3: CASSLRAGDNEQFF
DNA: TGTGCCAGCAGTCTCCGAGCGGGGGATAATGAGCAGTTCTTC
size: NA
D: TRBD2
V: TRBV7-3
J: TRBJ2-1

CDR3: CASSSRGRQLRHYGYTF
DNA: TGTGCCAGCAGTTCGCGGGGCAGACAACTACGCCACTATGGCTACACCTTC
size: NA
D: NA
V: TRBV28
J: TRBJ1-2

CDR3: CASSSRRAEEQYF
DNA: TGTGCCAGTAGCTCCAGGCGGGCGGAGGAGCAGTACTTC
size: NA
D: NA
V: TRBV19
J: TRBJ2-7

CDR3: CASSPVSAGANVLTF
DNA: TGTGCCAGCAGCCCTGTTTCGGCTGGGGCCAACGTCCTGACTTTC
size: NA
D: NA
V: TRBV7-9
J: TRBJ2-6

CDR3: CASSHGEFGAFF
DNA: TGTGCCAGCAGCCACGGAGAGTTTGGGGCTTTCTTT
size: NA
D: NA
V: TRBV28
J: TRBJ1-1

CDR3: CASSDTGTGLSGANVLTF
DNA: TGTGCCAGCAGCGATACCGGGACAGGCCTCTCTGGGGCCAACGTCCTGACTTTC
size: NA
D: TRBD1
V: TRBV5-5
J: TRBJ2-6

CDR3: CASSEGTGRYEQYF
DNA: TGTGCCAGCAGCGAGGGGACAGGTCGGTACGAGCAGTACTTC
size: NA
D: TRBD1
V: TRBV6-5
J: TRBJ2-7

CDR3: CASSQEAPSGTGELFF
DNA: TGCGCCAGCAGCCAAGAGGCCCCTTCTGGCACCGGGGAGCTGTTTTTT
size: few
D: NA
V: TRBV4-1
J: TRBJ2-2

CDR3: CASKRTGEETQYF
DNA: TGTGCCAGCAAGCGGACAGGGGAAGAGACCCAGTACTTC
size: NA
D: TRBD1
V: TRBV2
J: TRBJ2-5

CDR3: CSVELWALNTEAFF
DNA: TGCAGCGTTGAACTTTGGGCCCTGAACACTGAAGCTTTCTTT
size: once
D: NA
V: TRBV29-1
J: TRBJ1-1

CDR3: CASSIPGLGNQPQHF
DNA: TGTGCCAGTAGTATTCCAGGGTTGGGCAATCAGCCCCAGCATTTT
size: NA
D: NA
V: TRBV19
J: TRBJ1-5

CDR3: CASSSGSSYNSPLHF
DNA: TGTGCCAGCAGTTCAGGAAGCTCCTATAATTCACCCCTCCACTTT
size: once
D: NA
V: TRBV6-6
J: TRBJ1-6

CDR3: CASSATTGGRGQPQHF
DNA: TGTGCCAGCAGTGCGACCACAGGGGGCCGCGGGCAGCCCCAGCATTTT
size: few
D: TRBD1
V: TRBV6-2/TRBV6-3
J: TRBJ1-5

CDR3: CASSSLQGYEQYF
DNA: TGTGCCAGCAGCAGTTTACAGGGGTACGAGCAGTACTTC
size: once
D: TRBD1
V: TRBV6-6
J: TRBJ2-7

CDR3: CASSQVALGGRMGATNEKLFF
DNA: TGCGCCAGCAGCCAAGTAGCGCTAGGAGGGAGGATGGGTGCAACTAATGAAAAACTGTTTTTT
size: NA
D: NA
V: TRBV4-3
J: TRBJ1-4

CDR3: CASSLRRGPEAFF
DNA: TGTGCCAGCAGTTTGAGGAGGGGCCCTGAAGCTTTCTTT
size: NA
D: NA
V: TRBV27
J: TRBJ1-1

CDR3: CASSVGTGALNEKLFF
DNA: TGTGCCAGCAGCGTGGGGACAGGGGCCCTCAATGAAAAACTGTTTTTT
size: NA
D: TRBD1
V: TRBV9
J: TRBJ1-4

CDR3: CALNAPGGRGYTF
DNA: TGTGCCCTGAACGCCCCAGGGGGAAGAGGCTACACCTTC
size: few
D: TRBD1
V: TRBV28
J: TRBJ1-2

CDR3: CASRAGTNYGYTF
DNA: TGTGCCAGCAGGGCCGGGACTAACTATGGCTACACCTTC
size: NA
D: NA
V: TRBV28
J: TRBJ1-2

CDR3: CASRPEGFRNSPLHF
DNA: TGTGCCAGCCGCCCGGAGGGGTTCCGCAATTCACCCCTCCACTTT
size: NA
D: NA
V: TRBV28
J: TRBJ1-6

CDR3: CASSGGLAGVNEQFF
DNA: TGCGCCAGCAGCGGGGGACTAGCAGGGGTCAATGAGCAGTTCTTC
size: NA
D: TRBD2
V: TRBV5-1
J: TRBJ2-1

CDR3: CASSPGGQIMGGYTF
DNA: TGCGCCAGCAGCCCGGGAGGACAGATCATGGGGGGCTACACCTTC
size: NA
D: NA
V: TRBV5-1
J: TRBJ1-2

CDR3: CASSQEGQGIDEQFF
DNA: TGCGCCAGCAGCCAAGAGGGACAGGGAATCGATGAGCAGTTCTTC
size: NA
D: TRBD1
V: TRBV4-3
J: TRBJ2-1

CDR3: CASSPRGLSYNEQFF
DNA: TGTGCCAGCTCACCACGCGGACTCTCCTACAATGAGCAGTTCTTC
size: NA
D: NA
V: TRBV18
J: TRBJ2-1